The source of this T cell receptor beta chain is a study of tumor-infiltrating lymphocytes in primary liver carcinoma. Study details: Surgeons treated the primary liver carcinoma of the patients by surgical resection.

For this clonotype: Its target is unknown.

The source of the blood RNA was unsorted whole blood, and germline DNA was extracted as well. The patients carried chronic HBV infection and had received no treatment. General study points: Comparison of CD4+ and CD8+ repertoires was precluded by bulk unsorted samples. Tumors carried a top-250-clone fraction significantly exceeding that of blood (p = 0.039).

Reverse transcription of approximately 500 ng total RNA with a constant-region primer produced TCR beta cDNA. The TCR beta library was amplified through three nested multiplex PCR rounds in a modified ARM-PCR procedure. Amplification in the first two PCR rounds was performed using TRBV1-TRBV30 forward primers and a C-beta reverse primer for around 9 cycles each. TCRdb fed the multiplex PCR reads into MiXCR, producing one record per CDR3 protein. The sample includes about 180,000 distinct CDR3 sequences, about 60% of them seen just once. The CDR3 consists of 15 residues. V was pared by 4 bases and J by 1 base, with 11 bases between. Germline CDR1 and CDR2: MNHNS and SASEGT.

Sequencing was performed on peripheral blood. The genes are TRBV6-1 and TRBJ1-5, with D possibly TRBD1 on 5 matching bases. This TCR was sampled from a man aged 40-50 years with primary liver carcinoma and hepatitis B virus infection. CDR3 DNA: TGTGCCAGCAGTGTAACAGGAGAGAGCAATCAGCCCCAGCATTTT. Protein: CASSVTGESNQPQHF.